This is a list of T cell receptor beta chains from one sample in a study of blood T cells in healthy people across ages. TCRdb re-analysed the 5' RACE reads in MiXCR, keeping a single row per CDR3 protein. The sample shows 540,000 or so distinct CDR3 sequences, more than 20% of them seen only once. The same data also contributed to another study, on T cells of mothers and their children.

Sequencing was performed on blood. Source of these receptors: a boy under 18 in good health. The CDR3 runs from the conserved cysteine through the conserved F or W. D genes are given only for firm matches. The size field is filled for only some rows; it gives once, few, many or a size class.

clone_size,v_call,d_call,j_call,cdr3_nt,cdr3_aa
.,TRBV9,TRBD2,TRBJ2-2,TGTGCCAGCAGCCCACACAGTGGGGGGGTCACCGGGGAGCTGTTTTTT,CASSPHSGGVTGELFF
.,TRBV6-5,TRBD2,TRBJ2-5,TGTGCCAGCAGCTTAGGAAGACTAGCGGGAGGAGGAGAGACCCAGTACTTC,CASSLGRLAGGGETQYF
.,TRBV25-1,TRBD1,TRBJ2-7,TGTGCCAGCAGTGCTGAAAAGGGACAGGCCAACTACGAGCAGTACTTC,CASSAEKGQANYEQYF
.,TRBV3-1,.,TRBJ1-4,TGTGCCAGCAGCCAAGTGATTGAAAAACTGTTTTTT,CASSQVIEKLFF
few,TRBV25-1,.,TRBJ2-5,TGTGCCAGCAGCCACGGTGGATCAGAGACCCAGTACTTC,CASSHGGSETQYF
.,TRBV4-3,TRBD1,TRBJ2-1,TGCGCCAGCAGCCAGGACCGGGACAGGGTCGTCTATGAGCAGTTCTTC,CASSQDRDRVVYEQFF
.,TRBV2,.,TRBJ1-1,TGTGCCAGCAGTACGAATGGGGGGAACACTGAAGCTTTCTTT,CASSTNGGNTEAFF
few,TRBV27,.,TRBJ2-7,TGTGCCAGCAGTTTAGGCCGCAGAACTGATTACGAGCAGTACTTC,CASSLGRRTDYEQYF
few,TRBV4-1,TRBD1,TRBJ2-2,TGCGCCAGCAGCCAACTGACAGGGCGCAGGGGCACCGGGGAGCTGTTTTTT,CASSQLTGRRGTGELFF
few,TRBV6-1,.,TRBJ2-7,TGTGCCAGCAGTGAAGCGGGCCAACCTCCCTACGAGCAGTACTTC,CASSEAGQPPYEQYF
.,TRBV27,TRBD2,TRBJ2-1,TGTGCCAGCAGTTTTTCAGCGGGAGACGCGTTCTTC,CASSFSAGDAFF
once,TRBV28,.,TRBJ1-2,TGTGCCAGCACTACCTACAGGACACCATATGGCTACACCTTC,CASTTYRTPYGYTF
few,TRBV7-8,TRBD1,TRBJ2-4,TGTGCCAGCAGCCCAGACAGGGTTATAGCCAAAAACATTCAGTACTTC,CASSPDRVIAKNIQYF
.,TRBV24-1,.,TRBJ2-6,TGTGCCACCATGGCCTCTGGGGCCAACGTCCTGACTTTC,CATMASGANVLTF